Below, 11 T cell receptor beta chains from the same sample are listed, as sequenced in a study of blood T cell repertoires in COVID-19. Method: immunoSEQ multiplex PCR; TCRdb's copy keeps in-frame clones and lacks some. The sample comprises around 25,000 clones, 80% to 90% of which are singletons, and 20% to 25% rests with the top ten. The specimen sequenced was peripheral blood. These receptors were obtained from a man aged 70-80 years in a cohort sampled during active COVID-19.

To note about this clone: An end of the junction differs from the germline gene, which may be a read error. The same CDR3 is also encoded by other DNA sequences in this sample. The chain links TRBV4-1 to TRBJ1-2; D not resolved. The CDR3 is made up of 16 amino acids. The germline gives CDR1 MGHRA, CDR2 YSYEKL. This chain's CDR3 is CASSQNQAGISVGYTF. CDR3 in DNA: TGCGCCAGTAGCCAAAACCAAGCGGGGATATCGGTAGGCTACACCTTC.

The chain is built from TRBV2 and TRBJ1-6; 9 bases align to TRBD1. V lost 6 bases, J lost 9 bases, and 9 bases stayed unmatched. The CDR3 has 15 amino acids. CDR1 is SNHLY and CDR2 is FYNNEI in the germline V gene. The DNA of the CDR3 is TGTGCCAGCAGAGCCGGGACAGGGTCTGGTTCACCCCTCCACTTT. It encodes CASRAGTGSGSPLHF.

This chain uses TRBV6-1 with TRBJ2-7, with 9 nucleotides matching TRBD1. Germline CDR1 MNHNS, CDR2 SASEGT. The CDR3 is made up of 16 amino acids. V lost 0 bases, J lost 4 bases, and 7 bases stayed unmatched. The CDR3 reads CASSEALGQGGYEQYF. The DNA of the CDR3 is TGTGCCAGCAGTGAAGCGTTGGGACAGGGAGGTTACGAGCAGTACTTC.

This clone is labeled medium-sized. The chain couples TRBV3-1 (or the pseudogene TRBV3-2) to TRBJ2-2; D ambiguous. Trimming cost V 2 bases and J 7 bases, with 5 bases left between them. The CDR3 has 12 residues. Germline V CDR1 and CDR2: LGHDT, YNNKEL (reference sequence). CDR3 in DNA: TGTGCCAGCAGCCAATCTATCGGGGAGCTGTTTTTT. Its translation is CASSQSIGELFF.

As DNA, the CDR3 is TGTGCCAGCAGCTTAAATCTAGCAGGTCACAATGAGCAGTTCTTC. Translation: CASSLNLAGHNEQFF. The V and J genes are TRBV7-3 and TRBJ2-1, with TRBD2 as a possible D gene (5 bases). The germline V and J ends were trimmed by 1 base and 5 bases, with 12 bases remaining between them. Germline-derived CDR1 and CDR2 are SGHTA and FQGTGA. CDR3 size: 15 residues.

The V gene is TRBV7-9, the J gene TRBJ2-1; a weak D match, TRBD2 (5 bases). Deletions cut 5 bases from V and 6 bases from J, with 17 bases between. This CDR3 comprises 15 residues. CDR1 is SEHNR and CDR2 is FQNEAQ in the germline V gene (reference sequence). The CDR3, as DNA: TGTGCCAGCAGCCCCCCTTTTCGCGAGGGCAATGAGCAGTTCTTC. Residues: CASSPPFREGNEQFF.

This chain connects TRBV6-5 to TRBJ1-2; 7 bases line up with TRBD1. Germline CDR1 and CDR2: MNHEY and SVGAGI. The CDR3 is made up of 13 amino acids. Trimming cost V 7 bases and J 4 bases; bases outside gene matches: 6. This CDR3 reads CASKWTGGYGYTF. CDR3 bases: TGTGCCAGCAAATGGACAGGTGGCTATGGCTACACCTTC.

This clone was detected a few times. The V call is TRBV4-1, the J call TRBJ2-1, with 13 bases matching TRBD2. Germline V gene sequence: CDR1 MGHRA, CDR2 YSYEKL. V dropped 6 bases and J dropped 6; count of bases not matched to a gene: 14. CDR3 length: 18 residues. For the CDR3, the DNA is TGCGCCAGCAGTAACAGCGTACTAGCGGGAGGGCGGTTCAATGAGCAGTTCTTC. Protein sequence: CASSNSVLAGGRFNEQFF.

This sequence joins TRBV12-2 and TRBJ2-7; TRBD2, the D gene given by the table, was not confirmed from the DNA. TRBV12-2 has pseudogene status. The CDR3 totals 16 residues. The CDR3 reads CASRLAPSGSSYEQYF. The CDR3 nucleotides read TGTGCAAGTCGCTTAGCGCCTAGCGGTAGCTCCTACGAGCAGTACTTC.

The rearrangement joins TRBV7-2 to TRBJ1-1; tentative D call: TRBD1 (6 bases). The germline V gene encodes CDR1 SGHTA and CDR2 FQGNSA. The CDR3 loop spans 15 amino acids. Trimming left V 1 base short and J 4 bases short, with 13 bases between. This chain's CDR3 is CASSLVGGRGTEAFF. CDR3 sequence (DNA): TGTGCCAGCAGCTTAGTCGGGGGGCGAGGCACTGAAGCTTTCTTT.

The rearrangement links TRBV5-5 to TRBJ1-5; D unclear. The CDR3 is 13 amino acids. The germline gives CDR1 SGHKS, CDR2 YYEKEE (reference sequence). Trimming pared 3 bases from V and 2 bases from J, leaving 6 bases between. The DNA of the CDR3 is TGTGCCAGCAGCTCTCAGGGCAATCAGCCCCAGCATTTT. Its translation: CASSSQGNQPQHF.